This T cell receptor (beta chain) was captured in a study of identical twins. This clonotype turned up a few times. Using its own MiXCR run on the 5' RACE reads, TCRdb lists one record per CDR3 protein. The repertoire consists of fewer than 500,000 distinct CDR3 sequences, with roughly 24% occurring once and the leading ten covering 2.9%. Trimming took off 5 bases at V and 5 bases at J, with 16 bases between the two ends. CDR1 and CDR2 (germline): DFQATT, SNEGSKA (reference sequence). This CDR3 is 14 amino acids long. A further study also used this sample, focusing on T cells expressing NK-cell markers. That report notes: Among eight sequenced donors, seven carried HCMV seropositivity while one was seronegative. In a few donors, these clonotypes also led the CD3+CD56-NKG2C+ fraction.

This chain connects TRBV20-1 to TRBJ2-1, with D possibly matching TRBD1 (5 bases). The sample was CD4+ T cells sorted from blood. The sequence came from a woman under 30 in good health. The CDR3 nucleotides are TGCAGTGCTGCTCAGGGTTTTAAGAACAATGAGCAGTTCTTC. Protein: CSAAQGFKNNEQFF.